Sequencing of this TCR beta chain was carried out in a study of T cell responses to AZD1222 COVID-19 vaccine. CDR3 length: 13 amino acids. The germline V and J ends were trimmed by 6 bases and 0 bases, with 8 bases remaining between them. Per germline, CDR1 SGHTA and CDR2 FQGTGA. As to this clone: Its antigen is unidentified.

Assay used: immunoSEQ multiplex PCR; TCRdb lists only in-frame clones, some missing. The sample holds some 130,000 clones, around 90% seen once. Study observations and caveats: Vaccine-associated CD4 TCRs spanned spike, dominant at 160-218 and 743-854.

The TCR comes from an adult in good health. The chain carries TRBV7-3 and TRBJ1-1; D gene ambiguous. Sequenced here: peripheral blood, sampled on day 0 of AZD1222 vaccination. The CDR3 nucleotides read TGTGCCAGCAGTATGACTATGAACACTGAAGCTTTCTTT. Protein product: CASSMTMNTEAFF.